The clone carrying this T cell receptor (beta chain) was seen more than once but under ten times. Its specificity is not known. The sample belongs to a study of blood T cells in healthy people across ages. Study-level findings and limits: Long-lived and aged donors differed, with more naive CD4+ cells and higher diversity in the long-lived.

The authors ran a second PCR of roughly 7 to 11 cycles using a sample-barcoded 5' primer and a J-beta primer mix. From the 5' RACE reads, TCRdb called clonotypes with MiXCR, one entry per CDR3 protein. Of a few hundred thousand distinct CDR3 sequences listed, around a quarter are singletons. These sequences were also reported in another study, on T cells of mothers and their children. That report notes: Reads obtained per mother exceeded 8.5 million TCR beta CDR3 reads, with approximately 3 million obtained per child.

The sequenced sample consisted of blood. The TCR sequence derives from a boy younger than 10 in good health.

This chain's CDR3 is CASSQAYREIGQYF. DNA for the CDR3: TGTGCCAGCAGCCAAGCTTACAGGGAAATCGGCCAGTACTTC. V gene TRBV14 combines with J gene TRBJ2-5, with D tentatively TRBD1 (6 bases). The CDR3 has 14 residues. V shed 1 base and J shed 10 bases, with 16 bases lying between them. Germline CDR1 and CDR2: SGHDN and FVKESK.